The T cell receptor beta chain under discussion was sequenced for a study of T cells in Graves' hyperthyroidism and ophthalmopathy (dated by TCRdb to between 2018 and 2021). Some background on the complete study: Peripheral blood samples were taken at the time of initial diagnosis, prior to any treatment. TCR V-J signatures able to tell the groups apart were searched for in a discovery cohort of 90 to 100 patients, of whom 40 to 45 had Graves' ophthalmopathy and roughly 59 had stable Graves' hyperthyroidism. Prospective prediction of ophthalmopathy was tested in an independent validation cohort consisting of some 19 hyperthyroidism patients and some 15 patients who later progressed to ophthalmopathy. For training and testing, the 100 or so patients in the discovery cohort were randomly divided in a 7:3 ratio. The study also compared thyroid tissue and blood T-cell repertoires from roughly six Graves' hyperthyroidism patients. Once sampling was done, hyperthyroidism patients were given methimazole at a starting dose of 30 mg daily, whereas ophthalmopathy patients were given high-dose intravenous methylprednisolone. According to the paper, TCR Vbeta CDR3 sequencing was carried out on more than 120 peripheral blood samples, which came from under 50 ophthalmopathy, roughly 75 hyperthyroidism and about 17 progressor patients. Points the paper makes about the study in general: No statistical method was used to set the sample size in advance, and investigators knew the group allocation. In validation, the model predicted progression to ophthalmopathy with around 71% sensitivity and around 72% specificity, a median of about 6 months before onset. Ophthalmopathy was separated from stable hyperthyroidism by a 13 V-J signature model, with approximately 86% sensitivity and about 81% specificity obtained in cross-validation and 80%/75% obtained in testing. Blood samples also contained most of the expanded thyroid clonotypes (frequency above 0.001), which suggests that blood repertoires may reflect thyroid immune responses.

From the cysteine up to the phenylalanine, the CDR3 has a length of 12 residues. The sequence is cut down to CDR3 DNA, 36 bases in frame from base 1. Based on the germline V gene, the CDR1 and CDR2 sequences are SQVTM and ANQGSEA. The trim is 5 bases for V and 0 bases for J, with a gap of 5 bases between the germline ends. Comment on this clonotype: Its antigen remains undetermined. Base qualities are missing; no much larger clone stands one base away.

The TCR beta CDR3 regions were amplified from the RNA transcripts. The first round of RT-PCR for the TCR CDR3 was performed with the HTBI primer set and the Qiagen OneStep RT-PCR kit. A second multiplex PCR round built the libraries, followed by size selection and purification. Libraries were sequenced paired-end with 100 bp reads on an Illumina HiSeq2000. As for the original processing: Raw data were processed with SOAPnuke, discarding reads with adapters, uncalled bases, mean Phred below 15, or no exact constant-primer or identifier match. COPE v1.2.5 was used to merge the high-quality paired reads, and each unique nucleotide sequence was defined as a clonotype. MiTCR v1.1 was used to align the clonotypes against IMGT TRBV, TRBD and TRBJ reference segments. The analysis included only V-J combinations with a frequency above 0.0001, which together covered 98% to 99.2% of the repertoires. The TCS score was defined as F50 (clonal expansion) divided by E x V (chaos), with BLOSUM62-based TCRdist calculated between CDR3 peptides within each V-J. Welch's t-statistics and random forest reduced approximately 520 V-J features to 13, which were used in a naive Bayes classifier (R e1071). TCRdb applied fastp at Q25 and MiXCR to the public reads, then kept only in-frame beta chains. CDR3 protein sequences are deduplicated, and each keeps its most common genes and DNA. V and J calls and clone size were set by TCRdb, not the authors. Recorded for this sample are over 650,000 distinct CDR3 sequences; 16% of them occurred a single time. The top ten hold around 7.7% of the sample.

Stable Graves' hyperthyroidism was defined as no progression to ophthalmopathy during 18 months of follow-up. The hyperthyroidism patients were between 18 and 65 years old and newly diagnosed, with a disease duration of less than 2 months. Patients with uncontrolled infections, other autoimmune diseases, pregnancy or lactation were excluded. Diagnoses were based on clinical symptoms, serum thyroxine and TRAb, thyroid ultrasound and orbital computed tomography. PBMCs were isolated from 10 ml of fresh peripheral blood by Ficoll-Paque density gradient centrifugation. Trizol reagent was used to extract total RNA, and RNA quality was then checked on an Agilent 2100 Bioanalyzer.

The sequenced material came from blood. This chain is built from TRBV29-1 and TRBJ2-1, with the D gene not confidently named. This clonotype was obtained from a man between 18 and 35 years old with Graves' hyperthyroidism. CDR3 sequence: CSVRSSYNEQFF. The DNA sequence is TGCAGCGTTCGGAGCTCCTACAATGAGCAGTTCTTC.